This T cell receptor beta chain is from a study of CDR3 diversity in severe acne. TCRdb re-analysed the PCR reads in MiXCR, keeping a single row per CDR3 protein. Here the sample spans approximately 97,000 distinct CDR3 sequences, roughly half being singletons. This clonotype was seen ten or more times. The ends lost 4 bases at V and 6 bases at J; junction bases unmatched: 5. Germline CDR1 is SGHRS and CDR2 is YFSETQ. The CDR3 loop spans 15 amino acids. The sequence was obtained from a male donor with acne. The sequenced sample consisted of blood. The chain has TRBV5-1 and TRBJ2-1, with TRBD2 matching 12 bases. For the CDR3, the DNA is TGCGCCAGCAGCCTAGCGGGGGGGCGGATCAATGAGCAGTTCTTC. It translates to CASSLAGGRINEQFF.